Following are 28 T cell receptor beta chains from one sample sequenced in a study of T-cell reconstitution after alpha-beta-depleted transplantation in children. For TCRbeta, the library was prepared with unique molecular identifiers. TCRdb reprocessed the PCR reads with MiXCR, giving one entry per CDR3 protein. The sample lists about a million distinct CDR3 sequences; around 30% were seen once. The input for sequencing was PBMCs, mostly from graft donor cells, taken 360 days after TCRalphabeta/CD19-depleted stem cell transplant. These receptors all stem from a boy under two years old who had a stem cell transplant for SCID, so the T cells may come from the graft donor.

V gene TRBV30 combines with J gene TRBJ2-1; unclear D gene. V dropped 7 bases and J dropped 0 bases, with 7 bases sitting between them. Germline V gives CDR1 GTSNPN, CDR2 SVGIG (reference sequence). This CDR3 comprises 12 residues. The CDR3 spells CAYLTSYNEQFF. CDR3 sequence (DNA): TGTGCCTACCTCACCTCCTACAATGAGCAGTTCTTC.

This clonotype has more than one count but fewer than ten. V and J are TRBV12-3 or TRBV12-4 and TRBJ2-6, with TRBD1 matching 8 bases. V gave up 6 bases and J gave up 0 bases; unmatched junction bases: 10. CDR3 length: 18 amino acids. The CDR3 DNA follows: TGTGCCAGCAGGCCCCGACAGGGGAGGAGCTCTGGGGCCAACGTCCTGACTTTC. This sequence encodes CASRPRQGRSSGANVLTF.

This rearrangement joins TRBV6-5 to TRBJ2-1; a possible D gene is TRBD2 (5 bases). This CDR3 contains 13 residues. Germline assignment: CDR1 MNHEY and CDR2 SVGAGI. Trimming cost V 2 bases and J 12 bases, with 14 bases left between them. In nucleotides, the CDR3 is TGTGCCAGCAGTTACGGTTCGGGGTACGGGCAGTTCTTC. Translated, it gives CASSYGSGYGQFF.

The V call is TRBV10-3, the J call TRBJ2-1; maybe TRBD1 (6 bases). The CDR3 sequence is 16 residues long. From germline, CDR1 is ENHRY and CDR2 SYGVKD. Trimming pared 7 bases from V and 4 bases from J, leaving 20 bases between. CDR3 sequence (DNA): TGTGCCATCATGAACGGACAGAACCCTCTATACAATGAGCAGTTCTTC. Translation gives CAIMNGQNPLYNEQFF.

The chain uses TRBV9 and TRBJ2-2, with 7 bases aligning to TRBD2. The germline CDR1 and CDR2 sequences are SGDLS and YYNGEE. J gave up 5 bases and V 0 bases, and 7 bases lay outside the gene matches. CDR3 length: 16 amino acids. This CDR3 reads CASSVVPSGPTGELFF. CDR3 DNA sequence: TGTGCCAGCAGCGTAGTGCCTAGCGGCCCGACCGGGGAGCTGTTTTTT. The complete variable domain, with remaining parts taken from reference TRBV9 and TRBJ2-2, reads DSGVTQTPKHLITATGQRVTLRCSPRSGDLSVYWYQQSLDQGLQFLIQYYNGEERAKGNILERFSAQQFPDLHSELNLSSLELGDSALYFCASSVVPSGPTGELFFGEGSRLTVL.

The CDR3 sequence is CASSYAGFYTF. CDR3 bases: TGTGCCAGCAGTTACGCGGGCTTCTACACCTTC. V is TRBV6-5 and J is TRBJ1-2; D remains unclear. The germline gives CDR1 MNHEY, CDR2 SVGAGI. CDR3 length equals 11 residues. Trimming stripped 2 bases from V and 10 bases from J, with 8 bases between.

The rearrangement links TRBV6-5 to TRBJ2-5; 9 bases match TRBD1. CDR1 MNHEY and CDR2 SVGAGI come from the germline V gene. The CDR3 runs 17 residues. Trimming took 4 bases from V and 2 from J; bases not matched to a gene: 11. CDR3 residues: CASSFLRDRDSQETQYF. The CDR3 nucleotides are TGTGCCAGCAGTTTCCTCCGGGACAGGGATTCTCAAGAGACCCAGTACTTC.

The sample holds a few counts of this clonotype. CDR3 in DNA: TGTGCCAGCAGCTTGGGACCGGGACATTCTTACGAGCAGTACTTC. It yields the protein CASSLGPGHSYEQYF. This chain uses TRBV7-2 with TRBJ2-7, with D perhaps matching TRBD1 (6 bases). In germline, CDR1 is SGHTA, CDR2 FQGNSA. There are 15 residues in the CDR3. V was pared by 3 bases and J by 4 bases, with 16 bases between.

This clonotype has a handful of counts. The V and J genes are TRBV7-8 and TRBJ1-2; D unresolved. Deletions cut 0 bases from V and 5 bases from J, with 13 bases between. The CDR3 consists of 15 residues. The germline CDR1 and CDR2 sequences are SGHVS and FQNEAQ. The CDR3 here is CASSLALKLGYGYTF. CDR3 sequence (DNA): TGTGCCAGCAGCTTAGCGCTAAAACTTGGGTATGGCTACACCTTC.

Only a few counts were recorded for this clonotype. A junction boundary mismatches the germline segment, possibly from a read error. The chain is built from TRBV28 and TRBJ2-3; TRBD1 is a possible D gene (5 bases). Germline CDR1 is MDHEN and CDR2 is SYDVKM. CDR3 length: 12 residues. CDR3 coding DNA: TGTGCCAGCAGCCTTCGACAGACCTCCACGGATTTT. This gives the protein CASSLRQTSTDF.

This clonotype was found a few times. The rearrangement joins TRBV12-3 or TRBV12-4 to TRBJ2-1; possible D gene TRBD2, 5 bases. The CDR3 sequence is 14 residues long. The V gene lost 6 bases and the J gene lost 0 bases, with 9 bases spanning the gap. The CDR3 spells CASRGGLSYNEQFF. The CDR3 nucleotides read TGTGCCAGCAGGGGCGGGCTCTCCTACAATGAGCAGTTCTTC.

This chain connects TRBV7-8 to TRBJ2-1; D gene unclear. The CDR3 spans 15 residues. Germline values: CDR1 SGHVS, CDR2 FQNEAQ. The V end was cut by 5 bases, the J end by 0 bases, with 11 bases between. The CDR3 sequence is CASSRIARSYNEQFF. CDR3 in DNA: TGTGCCAGCAGCCGAATCGCTCGCTCCTACAATGAGCAGTTCTTC.

The J gene is TRBJ2-7, the V gene TRBV20-1; possibly TRBD1 or TRBD2 for D (10 bases each). This CDR3 comprises 17 residues. The V end lost 3 bases, the J end lost 7 bases, and 28 bases lay between the germline ends. In germline, CDR1 is DFQATT, CDR2 SNEGSKA (reference sequence). CDR3 sequence: CSARGQGRSGGAWEQYF. In DNA, the CDR3 is TGCAGTGCTAGGGGACAGGGGAGGAGCGGGGGGGCTTGGGAGCAGTACTTC.

The J gene is TRBJ2-5, the V gene TRBV5-1; 9 nucleotides line up with TRBD1. The CDR3 runs 15 residues. J gave up 4 bases and V 4 bases, and 8 bases lay outside the gene matches. Germline V gives CDR1 SGHRS, CDR2 YFSETQ. CDR3 DNA sequence: TGCGCCAGCAGCATGGGACAGGGAGATGGAGAGACCCAGTACTTC. Translating it yields CASSMGQGDGETQYF.

Only a few counts were recorded for this clonotype. The chain is built from TRBV30 and TRBJ1-1; TRBD1 agrees at 8 bases. Germline loops: CDR1 GTSNPN, CDR2 SVGIG (reference sequence). The CDR3 runs to 14 residues. With V trimmed by 4 bases and J by 0 bases, 4 bases remained unmatched. Here the CDR3 DNA reads TGTGCCTGGACAAGGGACAGGATGAACACTGAAGCTTTCTTT. It encodes CAWTRDRMNTEAFF.

V is TRBV25-1 and J is TRBJ1-2, with TRBD1 identical over 7 bases. The CDR3 is 14 amino acids. Germline V gene data show CDR1 as MGHDK and CDR2 as SYGVNS. V was pared by 8 bases and J by 4 bases, with 10 bases of the junction left unmatched. This CDR3 reads CASLPLGQPYGYTF. Written as DNA, the CDR3 is TGTGCCAGCCTGCCCCTGGGACAGCCCTATGGCTACACCTTC.

The chain has TRBV18 and TRBJ2-1, with D perhaps TRBD1 (6 bases). Per the germline V gene, CDR1 is KGHSH and CDR2 is LQKENI. V lost 3 bases and J lost 6, with 15 bases in between. There are 15 residues in the CDR3. The CDR3 spells CASSPQTGPINEQFF. CDR3 DNA sequence: TGTGCCAGCTCACCCCAGACAGGCCCAATCAATGAGCAGTTCTTC. Combining the CDR3 with reference TRBV18 and TRBJ2-1 gives the whole variable domain NAGVMQNPRHLVRRRGQEARLRCSPMKGHSHVYWYRQLPEEGLKFMVYLQKENIIDESGMPKERFSAEFPKEGPSILRIQQVVRGDSAAYFCASSPQTGPINEQFFGPGTRLTVL.

The chain recombines TRBV5-1 with TRBJ2-3, with a weak D call TRBD2 (5 bases). This CDR3 has 14 amino acids. Germline V gene data show CDR1 as SGHRS and CDR2 as YFSETQ. Deletions cut 0 bases from V and 4 bases from J, with 9 bases between. The DNA of the CDR3 is TGCGCCAGCAGCTTGGGGGGAGAGGCAGATACGCAGTATTTT. This codes for CASSLGGEADTQYF.

This clonotype was observed at least ten times. CDR3 DNA: TGTGCCAGCAGCGCCCATCCGGGACAGAATTCCTACGAGCAGTACTTC. Its translation is CASSAHPGQNSYEQYF. This chain joins TRBV9 and TRBJ2-7, with 7 bases fitting TRBD1. The V gene end was trimmed by 3 bases and the J gene end by 1 base; junction bases not matched to a gene: 10. Germline CDR1 SGDLS, CDR2 YYNGEE. This CDR3 is built from 16 residues.

For the CDR3, the DNA is TGCGCCAGCAGCTTGGCCCCCCCCTCCTACGAGCAGTACTTC. This translates into CASSLAPPSYEQYF. The chain uses TRBV5-1 and TRBJ2-7; unclear D gene. Per germline, CDR1 SGHRS and CDR2 YFSETQ. The CDR3 has 14 residues. Trimming stripped 0 bases from V and 0 bases from J, with 7 bases between.

This clonotype was seen more than once but under ten times. V is TRBV4-2 and J is TRBJ2-7; D remains unclear. The CDR3 extends over 15 amino acids. V was cut by 1 base and J by 1 base, with 11 bases left in between. Germline loops: CDR1 LGHNA, CDR2 YNFKEQ. CDR3 amino acids: CASSQVPGPSYEQYF. CDR3 coding DNA: TGTGCCAGCAGCCAAGTTCCCGGGCCTTCCTACGAGCAGTACTTC.

The chain has TRBV2 and TRBJ2-1; tentatively, D is TRBD1 or TRBD2 (6 bases each). Per germline, CDR1 SNHLY and CDR2 FYNNEI. CDR3 size: 15 residues. Trimming cost V 6 bases and J 7 bases, with 19 bases left between them. This chain's CDR3 is CASRKAFRGPNEQFF. Here the CDR3 DNA reads TGTGCCAGCAGGAAGGCTTTCCGGGGGCCTAATGAGCAGTTCTTC.

The sample holds a few counts of this clonotype. The V call is TRBV6-2 or TRBV6-3, the J call TRBJ2-7, with TRBD1 matching over 9 bases. The V gene end was trimmed by 0 bases and the J gene end by 5 bases; junction bases not matched to a gene: 5. CDR1 is MNHEY, CDR2 SVGEGT, per germline. The CDR3 sequence is 15 residues long. The CDR3 region has the DNA TGTGCCAGCAGTTACTCGGGACAGGGTAATCACGAGCAGTACTTC. Translated, it gives CASSYSGQGNHEQYF.

This clonotype was seen a handful of times. The CDR3 DNA reads as TGTGCCACCCAGAAGGGGCTCAACGAGCAGTACTTC. This encodes CATQKGLNEQYF. The chain employs TRBV27 and TRBJ2-7, with a possible D match to TRBD1 (5 bases). The CDR3 is 12 amino acids. CDR1 and CDR2 (germline): MNHEY, SMNVEV (reference sequence). Trimming took off 10 bases at V and 5 bases at J, with 15 bases between the two ends.

This clonotype showed up just a few times. The chain links TRBV12-3 or TRBV12-4 to TRBJ1-1; 9 bases are a match to TRBD1. The junction had 5 bases not matched to a gene; V was cut back by 6 bases and J by 0 bases. This CDR3 spans 15 amino acids. CDR3 residues: CASRNWDRVNTEAFF. The CDR3 nucleotides read TGTGCCAGCAGAAATTGGGACAGGGTGAACACTGAAGCTTTCTTT.

This clonotype was counted between two and nine times. The chain is built from TRBV12-3 or TRBV12-4 and TRBJ2-1; D perhaps matches TRBD2 (7 bases). The CDR3 extends over 17 amino acids. V gave up 0 bases and J gave up 6 bases, with 18 bases separating them. The CDR3: CASSLALRGGAGNEQFF. The CDR3 nucleotides read TGTGCCAGCAGTTTAGCGCTTAGGGGGGGGGCTGGCAATGAGCAGTTCTTC.

The chain couples TRBV20-1 to TRBJ2-5; D may be TRBD2 (6 bases). CDR1 DFQATT and CDR2 SNEGSKA come from the germline V gene (reference sequence). Trimming took 5 bases from V and 5 from J, leaving 21 bases between them. The CDR3 loop spans 15 amino acids. The CDR3 DNA follows: TGCAGTGCTTCCCGTGGGGTCGGGGCGGGGGAGACCCAGTACTTC. Its protein is CSASRGVGAGETQYF.

This clonotype was picked up a small number of times. V gene TRBV24-1 combines with J gene TRBJ1-5; TRBD1 agrees at 8 bases. The CDR3 runs 14 residues. V gave up 3 bases and J gave up 5 bases; unmatched junction bases: 2. Germline V CDR1 and CDR2: KGHDR, SFDVKD. The CDR3 reads CATSDRQGYQPQHF. The CDR3 DNA follows: TGTGCCACCAGTGATCGACAGGGGTATCAGCCCCAGCATTTT.